These 14 T cell receptor beta chains were sequenced from one sample in a study of Ad26.COV2.S vaccination and SARS-CoV-2 variants. Clones were read by immunoSEQ multiplex PCR, and TCRdb kept only the in-frame ones, dropping some. The sample yields hundreds of thousands of clones, about 91% seen once. Source: peripheral blood, taken after recovery from COVID-19. Receptor source: a human donor who had recovered from COVID-19.

The genes are TRBV6-2 or TRBV6-3 and TRBJ1-3; no clear D gene. Germline values: CDR1 MNHEY, CDR2 SVGEGT. With 5 bases removed from V and 6 bases from J, the gap between germline ends came to 8 bases. The length of the CDR3 is 12 residues. Here the CDR3 DNA reads TGTGCCAGCAGTCGCCCAGAAAACACCATATATTTT. It is translated as CASSRPENTIYF.

This chain links TRBV6-5 with TRBJ2-3; TRBD2 aligns across 12 bases. The ends lost 6 bases at V and 1 base at J; junction bases unmatched: 2. The CDR3 runs 15 residues. Germline V lookup: CDR1 MNHEY, CDR2 SVGAGI. The CDR3 region has the DNA TGTGCCAGCAGCCGGACTAGCGGGGGCACAGATACGCAGTATTTT. Its translation is CASSRTSGGTDTQYF.

V is TRBV18 and J is TRBJ1-1; TRBD1 agrees at 8 bases. The germline CDR1 and CDR2 sequences are KGHSH and LQKENI. There are 15 residues in the CDR3. The V gene end was trimmed by 3 bases and the J gene end by 0 bases; junction bases not matched to a gene: 3. The CDR3 bases are TGTGCCAGCTCACCCGGACAGGGTCTGAACACTGAAGCTTTCTTT. Its translation: CASSPGQGLNTEAFF.

The J gene is TRBJ2-3, the V gene TRBV5-1; the D is unclear. CDR3 length: 13 residues. Trimming shortened V by 4 bases and J by 0 bases, and 6 bases separated the two germline ends. The germline CDR1 and CDR2 sequences are SGHRS and YFSETQ. DNA of the CDR3: TGCGCCAGCAGCCCCCAGAGCACAGATACGCAGTATTTT. Translation: CASSPQSTDTQYF. The full variable domain, with the rest looked up from reference TRBV5-1 and TRBJ2-3, is KAGVTQTPRYLIKTRGQQVTLSCSPISGHRSVSWYQQTPGQGLQFLFEYFSETQRNKGNFPGRFSGRQFSNSRSEMNVSTLELGDSALYLCASSPQSTDTQYFGPGTRLTVL.

The V call is TRBV20-1, the J call TRBJ2-7; D ambiguous. The CDR3 consists of 11 residues. CDR1 is DFQATT, CDR2 SNEGSKA, per germline (reference sequence). Trimming removed 6 bases from V and 5 bases from J, with 11 bases in between. The CDR3: CSASGGDEQYF. The CDR3 bases are TGCAGTGCCTCCGGTGGTGACGAGCAGTACTTC.

The CDR3, as DNA: TGTGCCAGTAGTGGACAGGTCAATCAGCCCCAGCATTTT. It specifies CASSGQVNQPQHF. This chain joins TRBV19 and TRBJ1-5; 7 positions match TRBD1. Germline V lookup: CDR1 LNHDA, CDR2 SQIVND (reference sequence). This CDR3 comprises 13 residues. The V and J ends lost 5 bases and 3 bases, in that order; junction bases with no gene match: 1.

This rearrangement joins TRBV5-1 to TRBJ2-1, with 11 bases that match TRBD2. CDR1 is SGHRS, CDR2 YFSETQ, per germline. V gave up 2 bases and J gave up 9 bases; unmatched junction bases: 4. The CDR3 runs to 14 residues. The CDR3 DNA reads as TGCGCCAGCAGCTTAGGGCTAGCGGGGGGTGAGCAGTTCTTC. This translates into CASSLGLAGGEQFF.

The rearrangement uses TRBV11-2 and TRBJ2-2; D is ambiguous. V was pared by 1 base and J by 2 bases, with 8 bases between. Looked up from germline, CDR1 is SGHAT and CDR2 is FQNNGV. This CDR3 contains 15 residues. The CDR3 spells CASSLGVSNTGELFF. CDR3 nucleotide sequence: TGTGCCAGCAGCTTAGGCGTCAGTAACACCGGGGAGCTGTTTTTT.

The chain uses TRBV3-1 (or the pseudogene TRBV3-2) and TRBJ1-2, with a weak D call TRBD1 (5 bases). CDR1 is LGHDT and CDR2 is YNNKEL in the germline V gene (reference sequence). The length of the CDR3 is 14 residues. V dropped 0 bases and J dropped 8 bases, with 13 bases sitting between them. The CDR3 coding sequence is TGTGCCAGCAGCCAAGATCAGGGTCGCGGCGGCTACACCTTC. This codes for CASSQDQGRGGYTF.

The chain joins TRBV5-6 to TRBJ2-7; TRBD2 agrees at 15 bases. The CDR3 is 19 residues long. V lost 3 bases and J lost 2; bases outside the gene matches: 12. Germline CDR1 SGHDT, CDR2 YYEEEE. For the CDR3, the DNA is TGTGCCAGCAGCTCCTTAAGGACTAGCGGGGGGGCCAGGACCTACGAGCAGTACTTC. Its translation: CASSSLRTSGGARTYEQYF.

This clone appeared a single time. The genes are TRBV5-6 and TRBJ2-2; possible D gene TRBD2, 5 bases. This CDR3 is built from 16 residues. Trimming cost V 4 bases and J 0 bases, with 13 bases left between them. Germline loops: CDR1 SGHDT, CDR2 YYEEEE. The CDR3 DNA reads as TGTGCCAGCAGCCCGACTACTCACGCGAACACCGGGGAGCTGTTTTTT. This translates into CASSPTTHANTGELFF.

The CDR3 protein is CASSIDGFPSIPGTDTQYF. CDR3 bases: TGTGCCAGTAGTATAGACGGCTTCCCGTCAATCCCTGGCACAGATACGCAGTATTTT. V usage is TRBV19 and J usage is TRBJ2-3; D is ambiguous. In germline, CDR1 is LNHDA, CDR2 SQIVND (reference sequence). The CDR3 sequence is 19 residues long. With 0 bases removed from V and 1 base from J, the gap between germline ends came to 20 bases.

V usage is TRBV14 and J usage is TRBJ2-1, with TRBD1 identical over 7 bases. CDR3 length: 17 residues. V shed 4 bases, J shed 0 bases, and the junction held 9 bases outside the gene matches. Germline assignment: CDR1 SGHDN and CDR2 FVKESK. The CDR3 here is CASSRYRGPSSYNEQFF. CDR3 nucleotide sequence: TGTGCCAGCAGCCGATACAGGGGTCCCAGCTCCTACAATGAGCAGTTCTTC.

The V and J genes are TRBV27 and TRBJ2-7; D might be TRBD2 (6 bases). Trimming removed 7 bases at V and 2 bases at J, with 21 bases between. The CDR3 has 16 residues. Germline values: CDR1 MNHEY, CDR2 SMNVEV (reference sequence). The CDR3 DNA follows: TGTGCCAGCAAATCCTCGGCGGGGAACTTGGCCTACGAGCAGTACTTC. Its protein product is CASKSSAGNLAYEQYF.